What follows is one TCR beta chain and its context. Its binding antigen is unknown. Per-base quality was not reported, and no clone a single base away is much larger than it. The CDR3 regions of human TCRbeta chains were analyzed by immunosequencing. The authors' analysis ran thus. Repertoire TCRs were matched against a reference library of SARS-CoV-2-specific TCRs generated with the MIRA antigen-specificity platform. Breadth was defined as the fraction of unique TCRs that were SARS-CoV-2-associated. Depth was defined as the fraction of total T cells that were SARS-CoV-2-associated. Using the MIRA data, each spike-specific TCR was mapped to the spike region that the TCR reacts to and placed in a CD4 or CD8 class. Log10-transformed breadth and depth values were compared by one-way ANOVA with Sidak's multiple comparisons tests. Not all clones reach the TCRdb copy of this immuneACCESS table, which keeps in-frame sequences only. Checked studies attribute under half of the gap to unresolved V genes and leave the rest unexplained. V and J calls and clone size come straight from that table; D and trimming were deduced from the DNA. The sample table contains some 150,000 clones; only one count was recorded for roughly nine tenths of them. Roughly 1.6% of the sample lies in the top ten.

This specimen comes from a study of T cell responses to AZD1222 COVID-19 vaccine (dated by TCRdb to 2020 to 2023). Background for the entire study: TCR sequencing covered more than 230 trial participants: 200 to 210 given two doses of AZD1222 and around 26 given two doses of MenACWY control vaccine. Trial participants were enrolled into age subgroups of 18-55, 56-69 and 70-plus years, which contained around 150, 29 and 61 TCR-sequenced participants, respectively.

The germline V gene yields SGHTA for CDR1 and FQGNSA for CDR2. Trimming accounts for 5 bases at V and 5 bases at J, while the number of junction bases matched to no gene is 6. Inclusive of the bounding cysteine and phenylalanine, the CDR3 is 15 residues long. The sequence is cut down to CDR3 DNA, 45 bases in frame from base 1. Summary of the overall study and its limitations: Only six or seven AZD1222 recipients were SARS-CoV-2 seropositive at baseline, limiting conclusions about previously exposed vaccinees. Spike-specific TCR breadth and depth rose significantly after two AZD1222 doses compared with day 0 and with MenACWY recipients. Vaccine-associated CD4 TCRs spanned the whole spike protein, with dominant responses in regions 160-218 and 743-854. Because no samples from the day 14 peak response were available, repertoires could be characterized only after the peak T cell response. Reportedly, almost half of the unique spike-specific TCRs recognized epitopes lying outside the regions that are mutated in the B.1.351 and B.1.1.7 variants. Participants were mostly white British and included more females than males, and it was suggested by the authors that clonal diversity may have been underestimated. In the small 56-69-year group, the increase in depth fell short of significance, most likely because of low power.

Per the publication, the time point label means: about 28 days (+/-7) after the second vaccine dose. AZD1222 recipients whose second dose came at about 4 weeks and those whose second dose came at about 12 weeks were combined into one group, since spike-specific TCR depth and breadth did not differ between the two schedules. The vaccinee samples were drawn from two UK trials, COV001 and COV002, one of which was a single-blind randomized controlled phase 2/3 trial testing AZD1222 (ChAdOx1 nCoV-19) in healthy adults. For TCRbeta chain sequencing, PBMC samples from trial participants were taken at day 0 and at day 28 after the second dose.

Here the sequenced sample was peripheral blood, taken 28 days after the second AZD1222 dose. The origin of this receptor is an adult who received the AZD1222 COVID-19 vaccine. Recombination linked TRBV7-2 to TRBJ2-2; 9 of the junction bases match TRBD1. The sequence in DNA is TGTGCCAGCAGCACGACAGGGGGAAAAACCGGGGAGCTGTTTTTT. Its amino acids are CASSTTGGKTGELFF.